This TCR beta chain was identified during a study of cytomegalovirus exposure and HLA in healthy donors. The PCR made use of 60 Vbeta and 13 Jbeta primers. Some clones are missing from TCRdb's copy, which holds only in-frame ones; the method was immunoSEQ multiplex PCR. The sample carries over 150,000 clones, about four fifths recorded once. In the case of this clone: The antigen remains unidentified.

Whole-study findings and limits: Prior analysis indicated that the majority of TCR beta V segments exhibited productivity approximately 87% or approximately 30% of the time.

V was cut by 4 bases and J by 6 bases, with 7 bases left in between. CDR1 is MGHDK and CDR2 is SYGVNS in the germline V gene. There are 12 residues in the CDR3. Sequencing was done on a sample of PBMCs. The chain is built from TRBV25-1 and TRBJ1-3; D possibly corresponds to TRBD1 (5 bases). The clonotype was recovered from a woman younger than 45 in good health and CMV-seropositive. This CDR3 is CASSGTLNTIYF. The CDR3, as DNA: TGTGCCAGCAGTGGGACATTAAACACCATATATTTT.